A selection of T cell receptor beta chains follows, all from one sample in a study of post-analysis software for immune sequencing data. TCRdb ran MiXCR on the PCR reads and lists one entry per CDR3 protein. The sample consists of approximately 690,000 distinct CDR3 sequences, roughly three fifths of them appearing once. Sequencing input: blood. Receptor source: a girl under 10 years old with multiple sclerosis. Each CDR3 is given with its conserved first and last residue. D genes are given only for firm matches. Size tells how often a clone was seen (once, few, many) or the class of an expanded clone, and some rows leave it out.

J,size,D,V,length,DNA,CDR3
TRBJ2-7,-,-,TRBV20-1,14,TGCAGTGCTCGGAGTGGGACTTCGGACTACGAGCAGTACTTC,CSARSGTSDYEQYF
TRBJ2-5,-,-,TRBV4-1,15,TGCGCCAGCAGCCACGTGCAGGGGACCCAAGAGACCCAGTACTTC,CASSHVQGTQETQYF
TRBJ2-4,-,-,TRBV12-3/TRBV12-4,16,TGTGCCAGCAGGGGGCCAAAAACACTAGCCAAAAACATTCAGTACTTC,CASRGPKTLAKNIQYF
TRBJ1-5,-,-,TRBV9,13,TGTGCCAGCAGCGTAGAAGGGGAACAGCCCCAGCATTTT,CASSVEGEQPQHF
TRBJ1-1,-,-,TRBV15,14,TGTGCCACCAGCAGAGACGACCGTGTCACTGAAGCTTTCTTT,CATSRDDRVTEAFF
TRBJ1-1,-,-,TRBV12-3/TRBV12-4,13,TGTGCCACCCGGCCGGAGTGGGGCACTGAAGCTTTCTTT,CATRPEWGTEAFF
TRBJ2-5,-,TRBD2,TRBV20-1,14,TGCAGTGCTGACGAGATAGCGGGAGGGGAGACCCAGTACTTC,CSADEIAGGETQYF
TRBJ2-4,-,TRBD2,TRBV12-3/TRBV12-4,17,TGTGCCAGCAGTCCCTTAGGCGGGAGGGCCCTCAAAAACATTCAGTACTTC,CASSPLGGRALKNIQYF
TRBJ2-2,-,TRBD2,TRBV7-2,15,TGTGCCAGCAGCTACGGGACTAGCGTCGCCGGGGAGCTGTTTTTT,CASSYGTSVAGELFF
TRBJ2-1,-,TRBD2,TRBV5-1,17,TGCGCCAGCAGCCCTGCAGGGCGGAGCGGGAGAGGTAATGAGCAGTTCTTC,CASSPAGRSGRGNEQFF
TRBJ2-1,-,TRBD1,TRBV2,13,TGTGCCAGCACCGGGACAGGGATACATGAGCAGTTCTTC,CASTGTGIHEQFF
TRBJ1-2,few,-,TRBV6-5,15,TGTGCCAGCAGTTACCACGTGGACAGCGTCTATGGCTACACCTTC,CASSYHVDSVYGYTF
TRBJ2-3,-,TRBD2,TRBV20-1,12,TGCAGTAGCGGGAGGGACACAGATACGCAGTATTTT,CSSGRDTDTQYF
TRBJ2-5,-,TRBD1,TRBV5-1,15,TGCGCCAGCAGCGCCGCCACCGGGACAGTCGCAGGGCAGTACTTC,CASSAATGTVAGQYF
TRBJ2-1,few,-,TRBV7-2,16,TGTGCCAGCAGCTTAGTTGCAGTAACGACCTACAATGAGCAGTTCTTC,CASSLVAVTTYNEQFF
TRBJ2-7,-,-,TRBV7-9,11,TGTGCCAGCAGTGCTCCTTACGAGCAGTACTTC,CASSAPYEQYF
TRBJ2-1,-,-,TRBV7-9,14,TGTGCCAGCAGCTGCCTGGTCCTCGGGAATGAACAGTTCTTC,CASSCLVLGNEQFF
TRBJ2-1,-,TRBD2,TRBV4-2,17,TGTGCCAGCAGCCAATTTCTCGTGGGACTAGCGGGCGGGGAGCAGTTCTTC,CASSQFLVGLAGGEQFF
TRBJ2-1,-,TRBD1,TRBV7-2,16,TGTGCCAGCAGCTTAGTAGAGACAGGGCCCTACAATGAGCAGTTCTTC,CASSLVETGPYNEQFF
TRBJ1-2,few,-,TRBV11-2,13,TGTGCCAGCAGCCCTGTGGTGGGGAAGGGCTACACCTTC,CASSPVVGKGYTF
TRBJ1-1,few,-,TRBV6-6,13,TGTGCCAGCAGTTTGGCGCGAGGCACTGAAGCTTTCTTT,CASSLARGTEAFF
TRBJ2-5,-,TRBD2,TRBV30,15,TGTGCCTGGAGTGTAATAGCGGGTGGGAGAGAGGCCCAGTACTTC,CAWSVIAGGREAQYF
TRBJ2-5,-,TRBD2,TRBV12-3/TRBV12-4,14,TGTGCCAGCAGTACGTTAGCGGGAGGCGAGACCCAGTACTTC,CASSTLAGGETQYF
TRBJ2-6,few,-,TRBV5-1,13,TGTGCCAGCAGCCTCGAAGGGGCCAACGTCCTGACTTTC,CASSLEGANVLTF
TRBJ2-1,few,-,TRBV20-1,13,TGCAGTGCTAGAATAGCAGGAGGGAATGAGCAGTTCTTC,CSARIAGGNEQFF
TRBJ1-1,many,-,TRBV5-1,13,TGTGCCAGCAGTTTAAAGGGGAACACTGAAGCTTTCTTT,CASSLKGNTEAFF
TRBJ2-1,-,-,TRBV27,14,TGTGCCAGCAGTGAGCTAAGACGACACAATGAGCAGTTCTTC,CASSELRRHNEQFF
TRBJ2-7,-,TRBD1,TRBV5-6,16,TGTGCCAGCAGCTTGGCCGAAACAGGGGAATTGCACGAGCAGTACTTC,CASSLAETGELHEQYF
TRBJ2-1,-,TRBD2,TRBV10-2,19,TGCGCCAGCAGTGAGTCGCGGACTAGCGGGAGGGGCTCCTACAATGAGCAGTTCTTC,CASSESRTSGRGSYNEQFF